The clone carrying this T cell receptor beta chain was counted ten times or more. The antigen remains unidentified. The V end lost 3 bases, the J end lost 3 bases, and 15 bases lay between the germline ends. The CDR3 has 15 amino acids. This entry belongs to a study of Graves' ophthalmopathy and Graves' hyperthyroidism. Study-wide findings and caveats: Among expanded thyroid clonotypes above 0.001 frequency, most also occurred in blood.

RNA transcripts were the source from which TCR beta CDR3 regions were amplified. First-round RT-PCR used HTBI primers; second-round multiplex PCR followed. TCRdb used MiXCR to reprocess the multiplex PCR reads, holding one entry per CDR3 protein. The sample contains 400,000 or so distinct CDR3 sequences, over 15% of which appear only once. The chain has TRBV12-3 or TRBV12-4 and TRBJ2-7, with D hard to call. Source material: peripheral blood. The clonotype comes from a young woman with stable Graves' hyperthyroidism. The CDR3: CASSFGIRDRYEQYF. CDR3 nucleotide sequence: TGTGCCAGCAGTTTCGGCATAAGGGATCGCTACGAGCAGTACTTC.